A selection of T cell receptor beta chains follows, all from one sample in a study of graft-versus-host responses after intestinal transplantation. Antigen specificity for these receptors is unknown. Measured with immunoSEQ multiplex PCR; TCRdb has only the in-frame clones, and not every one. This table holds 75,000 to 95,000 clones, approximately 94% found once. Specimen: unstimulated CD8+ T cells sorted from spleen or lymph node cells, collected before intestinal transplant. These receptors were collected from a human donor who received an intestinal transplant. Each CDR3 is given without its conserved first and last residue. The order of the fields is V gene, J gene, CDR3 length, CDR3 protein.

TRBV7-2,TRBJ1-5,15,ASSPPSVGRRNQPQH
TRBV6-1,TRBJ1-2,9,AIQVTDDYT
TRBV6-5,TRBJ1-1,13,ASRTGTGLNTEAF
TRBV27,TRBJ1-2,11,ASSITGDYGYT
TRBV5-1,TRBJ1-3,15,ASSLAGTASSGNTIY
TRBV7-9,TRBJ1-1,12,ASSPIAQNTEAF
TRBV19,TRBJ2-3,11,ASSRASTDTQY
TRBV12-2,TRBJ1-4,13,ASRLVRWGLGKTV
TRBV15,TRBJ1-1,12,ATSGVWAGTEAF
TRBV12-2,TRBJ1-2,15,ASRLDSGGPSNYGYT